The clone carrying this T cell receptor beta chain was detected once. No antigen is known for it. This sample is part of a study of cytomegalovirus exposure and HLA in healthy donors. The CDR3 runs 14 residues. V was shortened by 3 bases and J by 6 bases, with 14 bases between the two germline ends. Germline CDR1 reads WNHNN; CDR2 reads SYGVQD (reference sequence). The PCR was carried out with 60 Vbeta primers and 13 Jbeta primers. Repertoires were generated with immunoSEQ multiplex PCR, while TCRdb's copy carries only in-frame clones and drops some. The table lists 200,000 or so clones, nearly 80% of them singletons. Overall study results and limits: Evidence from a later analysis indicated that most CMV-associated TCR beta chains looked HLA-restricted. CMV serostatus stood as the only immune exposure information on hand.

This sequence joins TRBV10-1 and TRBJ1-1, with TRBD1 as a possible D gene (5 bases). The sequenced sample consisted of PBMCs. This receptor was identified in a woman aged 25 to 39 in good health and CMV-seropositive. The CDR3 here is CASSEGVLMAEAFF. The CDR3 DNA reads as TGCGCCAGCAGTGAAGGGGTTTTGATGGCTGAAGCTTTCTTT.